This T cell receptor (beta chain) was obtained from a study of Ad26.COV2.S vaccination and SARS-CoV-2 variants. Regarding the study as a whole: Following vaccination, spike-specific CD8+ and CD4+ T cell responses reportedly exhibited substantial breadth.

The CDR3 is 14 amino acids. Germline loops: CDR1 MNHNY, CDR2 SVGAGI (reference sequence). Trimming pared 6 bases from V and 7 bases from J, leaving 18 bases between. TCRdb's copy holds only in-frame clones and misses some; the assay was immunoSEQ multiplex PCR. The sample yields hundreds of thousands of clones, around 87% seen once. Sample treatment: over 15 received Ad26.COV2.S at low or high dose, single or two shots; about 5 received placebo; per-sample allocation not given. Sampling was done on day 63 after the first vaccine or placebo injection. About this clone: Antigen unknown.

This rearrangement joins TRBV6-6 to TRBJ1-1, with a possible D match to TRBD1 (6 bases). The sequence was collected from a person between 18 and 59 years old who received the Ad26.COV2.S COVID-19 vaccine or a placebo. Here the sequenced sample was peripheral blood, taken in a trial of Ad26.COV2.S vaccine versus placebo. For the CDR3, the DNA is TGTGCCAGCAGATCGGACAGACAAGTCGGTGAAGCTTTCTTT. This gives the protein CASRSDRQVGEAFF.